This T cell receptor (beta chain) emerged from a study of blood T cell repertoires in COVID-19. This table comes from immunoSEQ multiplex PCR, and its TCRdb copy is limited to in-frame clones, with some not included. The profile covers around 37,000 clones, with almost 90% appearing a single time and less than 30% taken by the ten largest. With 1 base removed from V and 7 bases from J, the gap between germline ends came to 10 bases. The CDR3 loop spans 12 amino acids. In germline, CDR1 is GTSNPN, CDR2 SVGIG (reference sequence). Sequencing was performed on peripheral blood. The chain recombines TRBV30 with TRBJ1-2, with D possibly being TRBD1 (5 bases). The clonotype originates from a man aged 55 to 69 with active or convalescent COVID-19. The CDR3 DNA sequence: TGTGCCTGGAGTGGTCAGGGCCTTGGCTACACCTTC. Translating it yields CAWSGQGLGYTF.